Listed below are T cell receptor beta chains from one sample, sequenced in a study of OX40 agonist ivuxolimab in advanced cancers. The method was immunoSEQ multiplex PCR; TCRdb's version includes in-frame clones alone and lacks a portion of them. The sample consists of about 57,000 clones, 75% to 85% of them appearing once. Material: CD4+ or CD8+ T cells sorted from blood, obtained in a trial of the OX40 agonist ivuxolimab. All receptors derive from an adult with an advanced solid tumor such as melanoma, head and neck, liver or kidney cancer. The CDR3 runs from the conserved cysteine through the conserved F or W. A D gene is named only where the DNA matches it firmly. Not all rows give a size; the values are once, few, many and, for expanded clones, a class.

D: .
V: TRBV6-6
J: TRBJ2-4
size: once
CDR3: CASSYSRGGKNIQYF
DNA: TGTGCCAGCAGTTACTCGAGAGGTGGCAAAAACATTCAGTACTTC

D: .
V: TRBV6-1
J: TRBJ1-5
size: few
CDR3: CASSESNQPQHF
DNA: TGTGCCAGCAGTGAAAGTAATCAGCCCCAGCATTTT

D: TRBD2
V: TRBV5-1
J: TRBJ2-1
size: .
CDR3: CASSLGPSGKSYNEQFF
DNA: TGCGCCAGCAGCTTGGGACCTAGCGGGAAATCGTACAATGAGCAGTTCTTC

D: .
V: TRBV5-1
J: TRBJ2-4
size: .
CDR3: CASSLVGISSKSVAKNIQYF
DNA: TGCGCCAGCAGCTTGGTAGGGATTTCATCCAAGAGCGTAGCCAAAAACATTCAGTACTTC

D: TRBD1
V: TRBV2
J: TRBJ2-2
size: once
CDR3: CASSEGRTGGRELFF
DNA: TGTGCCAGCAGTGAAGGCCGGACAGGGGGTCGGGAGCTGTTTTTT

D: .
V: TRBV30
J: TRBJ1-6
size: .
CDR3: CAWRVGRGSPLHF
DNA: TGTGCCTGGAGGGTAGGGAGGGGTTCACCCCTCCACTTT

D: .
V: TRBV6-1
J: TRBJ1-4
size: .
CDR3: CASLRDTARGVELFF
DNA: TGTGCCAGTCTTCGGGACACCGCCCGGGGGGTGGAACTGTTTTTT

D: TRBD1
V: TRBV6-5
J: TRBJ2-7
size: .
CDR3: CASSRERTGGLEQYF
DNA: TGTGCCAGCAGCCGGGAGAGGACAGGGGGCTTGGAGCAGTACTTC

D: .
V: TRBV10-2
J: TRBJ1-5
size: .
CDR3: CASSEWGQPQHF
DNA: TGCGCCAGCAGTGAGTGGGGTCAGCCCCAGCATTTT

D: .
V: TRBV29-1
J: TRBJ2-5
size: .
CDR3: CSAGGGETQYF
DNA: TGCAGCGCCGGAGGGGGAGAGACCCAGTACTTC